These 14 T cell receptor beta chains share one sample of origin, sequenced in a study of blood T cell repertoires in COVID-19 (TCRdb year 2020). Preparation of the library involved the immunoSEQ multiplex PCR assay. Drawn from immuneACCESS, this table holds only the in-frame rearrangements with V and J called that TCRdb kept. Clones are partly lost; checked studies trace under half to an unresolved V gene and leave the rest unexplained. The sample contains hundreds of thousands of clones, roughly 90% of them found a single time. The ten largest clones capture roughly 0.8% of the sample. The sample comprised peripheral blood. Receptors originate from a young woman with acute or convalescent COVID-19.

V usage is TRBV11-3 and J usage is TRBJ2-7, with 7 bases matching TRBD2. The CDR3 runs to 14 residues. Trimming took 5 bases from V and 3 from J; bases not matched to a gene: 7. Germline loops: CDR1 SGHNT, CDR2 YENEEA. CDR3 residues: CASSNRGEGYEQYF. CDR3 bases: TGTGCCAGCAGCAACCGCGGGGAGGGCTACGAGCAGTACTTC.

CDR3 in DNA: TGTGCCAGCAGCTTAAGACAGGGGGCTTCCTACGAGCAGTACTTC. The encoded protein is CASSLRQGASYEQYF. The chain carries TRBV7-9 and TRBJ2-7, with TRBD1 matching over 10 bases. Germline V gene sequence: CDR1 SEHNR, CDR2 FQNEAQ (reference sequence). Trimming removed 2 bases from V and 1 base from J; junction bases left unmatched: 2. The CDR3 runs to 15 residues.

This clone has only one observation. The chain couples TRBV19 to TRBJ1-5; 7 nucleotides agree with TRBD1. The junction had 7 bases not matched to a gene; V was cut back by 4 bases and J by 4 bases. The germline V gene encodes CDR1 LNHDA and CDR2 SQIVND (reference sequence). This CDR3 has 15 amino acids. The CDR3 loop is CASSTLGTANQPQHF. The CDR3 coding sequence is TGTGCCAGTAGTACCCTAGGGACAGCTAATCAGCCCCAGCATTTT.

The rearrangement uses TRBV6-2 or TRBV6-3 and TRBJ1-6; D is ambiguous. CDR1 and CDR2 (germline): MNHEY, SVGEGT. The CDR3 runs to 15 residues. V was clipped by 2 bases and J by 6 bases, with 11 bases between them. The CDR3 spells CASSYDGIFNSPLHF. DNA of the CDR3: TGTGCCAGCAGTTACGACGGGATTTTTAATTCACCCCTCCACTTT.

With regard to this clone: Other nucleotide sequences in the sample specify the same CDR3. The chain is built from TRBV10-3 and TRBJ1-4; unclear D gene. The CDR3 extends over 13 amino acids. With 2 bases removed from V and 5 bases from J, the gap between germline ends came to 6 bases. CDR1 is ENHRY and CDR2 is SYGVKD in the germline V gene. This CDR3 reads CAISEGANEKLFF. The DNA for the CDR3 is TGTGCCATCAGTGAGGGAGCAAATGAAAAACTGTTTTTT.

The rearrangement uses TRBV9 and TRBJ2-7; 8 bases line up with TRBD1. The CDR3 consists of 14 residues. Germline V gene sequence: CDR1 SGDLS, CDR2 YYNGEE. J was trimmed by 3 bases and V by 3 bases; bases with no gene match: 5. The CDR3 reads CASSDPGQGYEQYF. The CDR3 DNA reads TGTGCCAGCAGCGACCCTGGACAGGGCTACGAGCAGTACTTC.

The chain combines TRBV30 with TRBJ2-3; D perhaps matches TRBD1 (5 bases). V lost 2 bases to trimming and J lost 0 bases, with 12 bases between them. Germline assignment: CDR1 GTSNPN and CDR2 SVGIG (reference sequence). The CDR3 has 15 amino acids. The CDR3 here is CAWSRAGISTDTQYF. The CDR3 DNA reads TGTGCCTGGAGTCGTGCAGGGATTAGCACAGATACGCAGTATTTT.

The CDR3 DNA is TGTGCCACTAGTGATGGGGACAGGGGTACCTACAATGAGCAGTTCTTC. Its protein is CATSDGDRGTYNEQFF. The chain employs TRBV12-5 and TRBJ2-1; TRBD1 matches 10 bases. Germline loops: CDR1 LGHNT, CDR2 FRNRAP. The CDR3 totals 16 residues.

The chain is built from TRBV12-3 or TRBV12-4 and TRBJ1-5; D is perhaps TRBD1 (5 bases). Trimming cost V 6 bases and J 2 bases, with 5 bases left between them. The CDR3 totals 12 residues. In DNA, the CDR3 is TGTGCCAGCAGAGGGGGCAATCAGCCCCAGCATTTT. It specifies CASRGGNQPQHF.

The chain joins TRBV5-4 to TRBJ2-1, with a possible D match to TRBD1 (5 bases). The CDR3 length is 13 residues. V lost 0 bases, J lost 7 bases, and 8 bases lay in between. Germline loops: CDR1 SGHNT, CDR2 YYREEE (reference sequence). The CDR3 loop reads CASSLDQGNEQFF. CDR3 DNA sequence: TGTGCCAGCAGCTTGGACCAGGGTAATGAGCAGTTCTTC.

The chain links TRBV7-9 to TRBJ1-4; D is ambiguous. CDR3 length equals 14 residues. V lost 3 bases and J lost 0, with 5 bases in between. Germline values: CDR1 SEHNR, CDR2 FQNEAQ (reference sequence). The CDR3 DNA reads as TGTGCCAGCAGCTTCCCGTCAACTAATGAAAAACTGTTTTTT. Its translation: CASSFPSTNEKLFF.

This chain links TRBV4-1 with TRBJ2-3, with D tentatively TRBD2 (5 bases). The CDR3 runs 15 residues. CDR1 is MGHRA and CDR2 is YSYEKL in the germline V gene. The V end lost 7 bases, the J end lost 0 bases, and 14 bases lay between the germline ends. The CDR3 bases are TGCGCCAGCACCGGTGGAGGAGCTAGCACAGATACGCAGTATTTT. Translated: CASTGGGASTDTQYF.

The rearrangement links TRBV30 to TRBJ2-5; 7 bases fit TRBD2. V gave up 2 bases and J gave up 4 bases; unmatched junction bases: 7. CDR1 and CDR2 from the germline V gene are GTSNPN and SVGIG (reference sequence). The CDR3 runs 14 residues. The CDR3 loop is CAWSPPGRGETQYF. The DNA for the CDR3 is TGTGCCTGGAGTCCCCCAGGGAGGGGAGAGACCCAGTACTTC.

This clone was seen a few times. V is TRBV6-1 and J is TRBJ1-2, with 7 bases matching TRBD1. Germline V gives CDR1 MNHNS, CDR2 SASEGT. The CDR3 is 16 amino acids. J lost 4 bases, V lost 1 base, and 9 bases had no gene match. The DNA of the CDR3 is TGTGCCAGCAGTGAAGAAGATGCCAGGGGGGCCTATGGCTACACCTTC. Translating gives CASSEEDARGAYGYTF.